This paragraph reports one T cell receptor (beta chain). CDR1 and CDR2 from the germline V gene are MDHEN and SYDVKM. CDR3 length: 16 amino acids. Germline trimming cut 3 bases from V and 0 bases from J; bases unmatched to any gene: 6. This entry comes from a study of blood T cell repertoires in COVID-19. Whole-study context: Italy, Spain and the United States were the sources of the convalescent and acute COVID-19 samples. PBMCs, B-cell-depleted T cells, or T cells provided the cDNA or gDNA that made up the material.

Source study methods: Estimated nucleated cell counts came from reference gene primer amplification. Libraries were prepared by immunoSEQ multiplex PCR; TCRdb keeps only in-frame clonotypes and omits some of them. That table is the source of V, J and clone size, and D and trimming were worked out from the DNA. The sample holds roughly 91,000 clones, 65% to 80% seen once. Sequencing input: peripheral blood. This sequence originates from a man in his 70s with acute or convalescent COVID-19. The chain is built from TRBV28 and TRBJ2-5; TRBD2 matches at 8 bases. CDR3 protein: CASSLNAGGNQETQYF. The CDR3 bases are TGTGCCAGCAGTTTGAACGCGGGGGGTAACCAAGAGACCCAGTACTTC.